This TCR beta chain was sequenced in a study of cytomegalovirus exposure and HLA in healthy donors. V shed 2 bases, J shed 4 bases, and the junction held 8 bases outside the gene matches. This CDR3 contains 16 residues. Germline CDR1 and CDR2: SNHLY and FYNNEI. Data came from immunoSEQ multiplex PCR; TCRdb stores just in-frame clones and leaves some out. The table includes about 150,000 clones, roughly 92% detected once. The V call is TRBV2, the J call TRBJ2-5; TRBD2 agrees at 9 bases. The sequence was collected from a man aged 18 to 29 in good health and CMV-seronegative. Sequencing was performed on PBMCs. CDR3 sequence reads: CASSETLARGGETQYF. CDR3 bases: TGTGCCAGCAGTGAAACCCTCGCGCGGGGGGGAGAGACCCAGTACTTC.